The clone carrying this T cell receptor (beta chain) has a count of ten or more. This specimen belongs to a study of Graves' ophthalmopathy and Graves' hyperthyroidism. The TCR beta CDR3 regions underwent amplification from RNA transcripts. Following a first-round RT-PCR that used HTBI primers, a second-round multiplex PCR was carried out. TCRdb fed the multiplex PCR reads into MiXCR, producing one record per CDR3 protein. The data show 40,000 to 45,000 distinct CDR3 sequences, 45% to 60% seen once. Looked up from germline, CDR1 is SGHRS and CDR2 is YFSETQ. The CDR3 extends over 15 amino acids. Deletions cut 4 bases from V and 7 bases from J, with 17 bases between.

The V gene is TRBV5-1, the J gene TRBJ1-4; possible D gene TRBD1, 6 bases. The receptor comes from an adult man with Graves' ophthalmopathy. The material sequenced was peripheral blood. The CDR3 DNA is TGCGCCAGCAGCCCCCAAACAGGGCAGAGTGAAAAACTGTTTTTT. Encoded protein: CASSPQTGQSEKLFF.